Listed here are 27 T cell receptor beta chains from one sample, sequenced in a study of T-cell memory formation after mild COVID-19. TCRdb called the 5' RACE reads again in MiXCR, with one record for every CDR3 protein. In the table there are fewer than 350,000 distinct CDR3 sequences, around 8% of which are singletons. The specimen was PBMCs or a T cell subset sorted from them (not recorded which). The origin of the receptors is a man aged 18-30 years who had mild COVID-19 (a few samples of this study predate the infection). Cell type and time point are not known.

The gene calls are TRBV2 and TRBJ1-2; 7 bases match TRBD1. The CDR3 consists of 14 residues. V shed 6 bases and J 5 bases; nucleotides not matched to a gene: 9. The V gene's germline CDR1 is SNHLY and CDR2 FYNNEI. In DNA form, the CDR3 reads TGTGCCAGCAGCAATCCCGGGACAGTTTATGGCTACACCTTC. Translating it yields CASSNPGTVYGYTF.

A few counts support this clonotype. The V and J genes are TRBV20-1 and TRBJ2-5; D is undetermined. Trimming took off 2 bases at V and 7 bases at J, with 8 bases between the two ends. There are 11 residues in the CDR3. The germline V gene has CDR1 DFQATT and CDR2 SNEGSKA (reference sequence). The CDR3 region is CSARRGPTQYF. The DNA of the CDR3 is TGCAGTGCTAGAAGAGGACCGACCCAGTACTTC.

CDR3: CASSQAVSRTGGSEQYF. The CDR3 coding sequence is TGTGCCAGCAGCCAAGCAGTTTCTCGAACAGGGGGGTCCGAGCAGTACTTC. The genes are TRBV4-2 and TRBJ2-7; TRBD1 agrees at 8 bases. The CDR3 runs 17 residues. V shed 1 base, J shed 6 bases, and the junction held 14 bases outside the gene matches. Germline loops: CDR1 LGHNA, CDR2 YNFKEQ.

This clonotype was seen many times. This chain joins TRBV5-1 and TRBJ2-3; D gene unclear. Germline V gene sequence: CDR1 SGHRS, CDR2 YFSETQ. Deletions cut 5 bases from V and 0 bases from J, with 13 bases between. The CDR3 is made up of 15 amino acids. The CDR3 coding sequence is TGCGCCAGCAGGTCCCGACCATCGAGCACAGATACGCAGTATTTT. Translating gives CASRSRPSSTDTQYF.

This clonotype was recorded a few times. CDR3 nucleotide sequence: TGCGCCAGCAGCGACCTGGCTAGGGGACTAGAGATGGATACGCAGTATTTT. Translation: CASSDLARGLEMDTQYF. The chain recombines TRBV5-1 with TRBJ2-3; 8 bases are a match to TRBD2. The length of the CDR3 is 17 residues. Germline values: CDR1 SGHRS, CDR2 YFSETQ. The V gene end was trimmed by 4 bases and the J gene end by 6 bases; junction bases not matched to a gene: 16.

In its sample, this clonotype was seen a few times. The V gene is TRBV6-2 or TRBV6-3, the J gene TRBJ1-5; D unclear. CDR3 length: 18 amino acids. CDR1 is MNHEY and CDR2 is SVGEGT in the germline V gene. Trimming stripped 0 bases from V and 0 bases from J, with 15 bases between. The CDR3 coding sequence is TGTGCCAGCAGTTACTCTAAGGCAGGCCGCCATAGCAATCAGCCCCAGCATTTT. It specifies CASSYSKAGRHSNQPQHF.

The table lists this clonotype with a few counts. The chain has TRBV4-2 and TRBJ1-2, with no clear D. Trimming pared 0 bases from V and 10 bases from J, leaving 9 bases between. The CDR3 spans 12 residues. Germline V gene data show CDR1 as LGHNA and CDR2 as YNFKEQ. DNA of the CDR3: TGTGCCAGCAGCCAAGACGCGGCCCCCTACACCTTC. Encoded protein: CASSQDAAPYTF.

This clonotype showed up many times. The chain couples TRBV7-9 to TRBJ2-1; 8 bases map to TRBD1. Germline CDR1 SEHNR, CDR2 FQNEAQ (reference sequence). V was pared by 5 bases and J by 6 bases, with 9 bases of the junction left unmatched. The CDR3 totals 15 residues. CDR3 DNA: TGTGCCAGCAGCCCGGACAGGGCTAGGGGCAATGAGCAGTTCTTC. The encoded protein is CASSPDRARGNEQFF.

The chain carries TRBV5-1 and TRBJ1-1, with D maybe TRBD1 (5 bases). Trimming removed 1 base from V and 4 bases from J, with 11 bases in between. The CDR3 is made up of 14 amino acids. Germline CDR1 is SGHRS and CDR2 is YFSETQ. CDR3 sequence (DNA): TGCGCCAGCAGCTTGAGGACGGGGGGCACTGAAGCTTTCTTT. As protein: CASSLRTGGTEAFF.

This clonotype came up a few times. V usage is TRBV4-3 and J usage is TRBJ2-3, with D perhaps given as TRBD1 or TRBD2 (5 bases each). Trimming took off 4 bases at V and 9 bases at J, with 17 bases between the two ends. The CDR3 spans 14 residues. The V gene's germline CDR1 is LGHNA and CDR2 YSLEER. This CDR3 is CASSPGTTGGTQYF. CDR3 coding DNA: TGCGCCAGCAGCCCCGGGACCACCGGTGGGACGCAGTATTTT.

This clonotype was found a few times. The chain couples TRBV18 to TRBJ1-5; D may be TRBD1 (5 bases). The CDR3 runs to 12 residues. CDR1 and CDR2 (germline): KGHSH, LQKENI. The germline V and J ends were trimmed by 3 bases and 9 bases, with 9 bases remaining between them. The CDR3 DNA follows: TGTGCCAGCTCACCGTCAGGGATGCCCCAGCATTTT. It translates to CASSPSGMPQHF.

This clonotype was detected a few times. The V gene is TRBV10-2, the J gene TRBJ2-1; D unclear. Per the germline V gene, CDR1 is WSHSY and CDR2 is SAAADI. Trimming shortened V by 0 bases and J by 1 base, and 7 bases separated the two germline ends. The CDR3 has 15 amino acids. The DNA for the CDR3 is TGCGCCAGCAGTGAGTCGCTGACGTCCTACAATGAGCAGTTCTTC. Its protein is CASSESLTSYNEQFF.

The chain carries TRBV7-2 and TRBJ2-1, with no clear D. CDR3 size: 10 residues. Germline values: CDR1 SGHTA, CDR2 FQGNSA. The V end lost 5 bases, the J end lost 10 bases, and 6 bases lay between the germline ends. The CDR3 DNA sequence: TGTGCCAGCAGCCCCTCCGAGCAGTTCTTC. Its protein product is CASSPSEQFF. Supplemented by reference TRBV7-2 and TRBJ2-1, the full variable domain reads GAGVSQSPSNKVTEKGKDVELRCDPISGHTALYWYRQSLGQGLEFLIYFQGNSAPDKSGLPSDRFSAERTGGSVSTLTIQRTQQEDSAVYLCASSPSEQFFGPGTRLTVL.

In its sample, this clonotype was seen a few times. This chain joins TRBV25-1 and TRBJ2-1; D gene uncertain. V lost 10 bases to trimming and J lost 0 bases, with 10 bases between them. CDR1 and CDR2 (germline): MGHDK, SYGVNS. The CDR3 totals 13 residues. The CDR3 DNA reads as TGTGCCAACCTCCAGAGCTCCTACAATGAGCAGTTCTTC. Protein sequence: CANLQSSYNEQFF. The full variable domain, its missing parts supplied by reference TRBV25-1 and TRBJ2-1, is EADIYQTPRYLVIGTGKKITLECSQTMGHDKMYWYQQDPGMELHLIHYSYGVNSTEKGDLSSESTVSRIRTEHFPLTLESARPSHTSQYLCANLQSSYNEQFFGPGTRLTVL.

The chain has TRBV6-1 and TRBJ1-1, with D possibly being TRBD1 (5 bases). The CDR3 has 11 residues. The V and J ends lost 6 bases and 7 bases respectively, with 9 bases between them. Germline V lookup: CDR1 MNHNS, CDR2 SASEGT. The CDR3 region has the DNA TGTGCCAGCAGGAGACAGATTGAAGCTTTCTTT. It is translated as CASRRQIEAFF.

The chain has TRBV6-5 and TRBJ1-1; D is undetermined. CDR1 is MNHEY and CDR2 is SVGAGI in the germline V gene. This CDR3 comprises 13 residues. Trimming left V 2 bases short and J 8 bases short, with 12 bases between. The DNA of the CDR3 is TGTGCCAGCAGTTACGATGGTTACCCAGAAGCTTTCTTT. Translating it yields CASSYDGYPEAFF.

The chain employs TRBV15 and TRBJ2-5; 10 bases are shared with TRBD1. Trimming cost V 3 bases and J 5 bases; bases outside gene matches: 6. The germline V gene encodes CDR1 LNHNV and CDR2 YYDKDF (reference sequence). The CDR3 spans 15 residues. Written as DNA, the CDR3 is TGTGCCACCAGCAGGGGACAGGGGTTGGGTGAGACCCAGTACTTC. Translated: CATSRGQGLGETQYF.

This clonotype was seen a handful of times. The chain employs TRBV6-1 and TRBJ2-3; D may be TRBD2 (5 bases). Trimming removed 3 bases at V and 2 bases at J, with 15 bases between. There are 16 residues in the CDR3. The germline CDR1 and CDR2 sequences are MNHNS and SASEGT. The chain's CDR3 is CASSDLDGAATDTQYF. The DNA of the CDR3 is TGTGCCAGCAGTGATCTAGACGGAGCGGCCACAGATACGCAGTATTTT.

This clonotype appeared a few times. This chain uses TRBV20-1 with TRBJ2-6, with D uncertain. The CDR3 length is 17 residues. Trimming left V 3 bases short and J 0 bases short, with 15 bases between. Germline CDR1 reads DFQATT; CDR2 reads SNEGSKA (reference sequence). The CDR3 DNA is TGCAGTGCTAGGCTATTTGGGTCGAGCTCTGGGGCCAACGTCCTGACTTTC. It translates to CSARLFGSSSGANVLTF.

The sample holds a few counts of this clonotype. This chain links TRBV20-1 with TRBJ2-5; 7 nucleotides line up with TRBD2. This CDR3 spans 13 amino acids. From germline, CDR1 is DFQATT and CDR2 SNEGSKA (reference sequence). After removal of 3 bases from V and 0 bases from J, the junction contained 1 base not matched to a gene. CDR3 DNA: TGCAGTGCTAGTCGGGGGGACCAAGAGACCCAGTACTTC. Translated: CSASRGDQETQYF.

There are many counts of this clonotype. The chain links TRBV6-5 to TRBJ2-3, with D maybe TRBD2 (6 bases). V gave up 7 bases and J gave up 2 bases, with 13 bases separating them. Germline loops: CDR1 MNHEY, CDR2 SVGAGI. The CDR3 loop spans 14 amino acids. The CDR3 DNA sequence: TGTGCCAGCAAAGTGACTAGACTCACAGATACGCAGTATTTT. It specifies CASKVTRLTDTQYF.

J is TRBJ2-2 and V is TRBV7-8; TRBD1 matches at 11 bases. This CDR3 has 16 amino acids. The germline V gene has CDR1 SGHVS and CDR2 FQNEAQ. Trimming cost V 5 bases and J 4 bases; bases outside gene matches: 6. For the CDR3, the DNA is TGTGCCAGCAGCCTCGGACAGGGGGCGAGCACCGGGGAGCTGTTTTTT. This gives the protein CASSLGQGASTGELFF.

This clonotype was found a few times. The chain recombines TRBV7-8 with TRBJ2-7; D is possibly TRBD2 (7 bases). V lost 3 bases, J lost 2 bases, and 14 bases lay in between. The germline CDR1 and CDR2 sequences are SGHVS and FQNEAQ. The CDR3 contains 15 residues. CDR3 amino acids: CASSFGWEGAYEQYV. The CDR3 bases are TGTGCCAGCAGCTTTGGGTGGGAGGGGGCCTACGAGCAGTACGTC.

The sample holds a few counts of this clonotype. The chain is built from TRBV6-1 and TRBJ2-3; D perhaps matches TRBD1 (5 bases). Germline-derived CDR1 and CDR2 are MNHNS and SASEGT. Trimming pared 6 bases from V and 1 base from J, leaving 17 bases between. The CDR3 is made up of 16 amino acids. The CDR3: CASRDNPPWGTDTQYF. Written as DNA, the CDR3 is TGTGCCAGCAGGGACAATCCCCCGTGGGGCACAGATACGCAGTATTTT.

This clonotype was seen at least ten times. The genes are TRBV4-1 and TRBJ2-5; the D is unclear. Trimming removed 5 bases from V and 0 bases from J, with 13 bases in between. Germline CDR1 and CDR2: MGHRA and YSYEKL. The CDR3 is made up of 15 amino acids. The DNA for the CDR3 is TGCGCCAGCAGCTACCAAGGGCAGTACCAAGAGACCCAGTACTTC. Amino acid sequence: CASSYQGQYQETQYF.

This clonotype was counted between two and nine times. J is TRBJ1-5 and V is TRBV20-1; D ambiguous. V lost 0 bases and J lost 0, with 15 bases in between. The CDR3 loop spans 17 amino acids. Looked up from germline, CDR1 is DFQATT and CDR2 is SNEGSKA (reference sequence). CDR3 sequence: CSAREVVGSVSNQPQHF. The CDR3 region has the DNA TGCAGTGCTAGAGAGGTGGTGGGATCCGTTAGCAATCAGCCCCAGCATTTT.

This clonotype occurred many times. The CDR3 DNA follows: TGTGCCAGCAGCTTAGCGCAAAGCAGGGCTCAGCCCCAGCATTTT. The encoded protein is CASSLAQSRAQPQHF. V usage is TRBV7-2 and J usage is TRBJ1-5; TRBD1 is a possible D gene (5 bases). The CDR3 is 15 residues long. The V end lost 0 bases, the J end lost 6 bases, and 12 bases lay between the germline ends. CDR1 and CDR2 from the germline V gene are SGHTA and FQGNSA.